What follows describes a single T cell receptor beta chain. The source of the sample is a study of blood T cell repertoires in COVID-19. About the research overall: The United States, Italy and Spain provided the acute and convalescent COVID-19 samples.

Study processing details: Nucleated cell counts were estimated from reference gene primer amplification. Some clones are missing from TCRdb's copy, which holds only in-frame ones; the method was immunoSEQ multiplex PCR. That table is the source of V, J and clone size, and D and trimming were worked out from the DNA. The sample has fewer than 250,000 clones; approximately 86% are singletons. The CDR3 loop spans 16 amino acids. The clonotype originates from a man aged 55 to 70 with acute or convalescent COVID-19. The genes are TRBV21-1 and TRBJ2-1; the table's TRBD1 call for D was not verified on the DNA. TRBV21-1 is labeled a pseudogene. The sequenced sample consisted of peripheral blood. The CDR3: CAISNTGSFPYNEQFF. For the CDR3, the DNA is TGTGCCATCAGCAATACAGGGTCTTTTCCCTACAATGAGCAGTTCTTC.